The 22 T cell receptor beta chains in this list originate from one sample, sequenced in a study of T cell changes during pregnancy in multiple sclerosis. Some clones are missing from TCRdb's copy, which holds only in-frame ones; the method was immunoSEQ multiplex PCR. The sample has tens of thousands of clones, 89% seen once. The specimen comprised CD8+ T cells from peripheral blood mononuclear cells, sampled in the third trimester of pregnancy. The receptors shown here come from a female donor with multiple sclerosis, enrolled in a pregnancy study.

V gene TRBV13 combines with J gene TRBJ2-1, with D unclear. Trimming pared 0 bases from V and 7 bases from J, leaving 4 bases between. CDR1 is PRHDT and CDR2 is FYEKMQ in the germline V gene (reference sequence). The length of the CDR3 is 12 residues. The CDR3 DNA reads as TGTGCCAGCAGCTTAGGGCAGAATGAGCAGTTCTTC. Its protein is CASSLGQNEQFF.

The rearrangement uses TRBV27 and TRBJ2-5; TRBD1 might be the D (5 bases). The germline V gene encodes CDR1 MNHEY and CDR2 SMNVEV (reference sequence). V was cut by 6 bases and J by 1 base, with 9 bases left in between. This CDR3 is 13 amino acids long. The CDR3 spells CASRDMGQETQYF. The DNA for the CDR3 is TGTGCCAGCAGGGACATGGGCCAAGAGACCCAGTACTTC.

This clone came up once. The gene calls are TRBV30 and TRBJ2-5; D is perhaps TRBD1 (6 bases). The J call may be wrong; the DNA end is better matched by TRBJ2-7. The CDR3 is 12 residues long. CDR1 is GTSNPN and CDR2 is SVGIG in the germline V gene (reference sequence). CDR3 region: CACRRTVYEQYF. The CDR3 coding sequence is TGTGCCTGCCGACGGACAGTATACGAGCAGTACTTC.

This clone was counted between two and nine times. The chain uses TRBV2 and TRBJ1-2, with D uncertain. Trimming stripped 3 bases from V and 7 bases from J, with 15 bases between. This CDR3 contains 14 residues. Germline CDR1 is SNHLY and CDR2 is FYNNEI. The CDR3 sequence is CASSDPGTGIGYTF. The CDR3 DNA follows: TGTGCCAGCAGTGATCCGGGCACGGGAATTGGCTACACCTTC.

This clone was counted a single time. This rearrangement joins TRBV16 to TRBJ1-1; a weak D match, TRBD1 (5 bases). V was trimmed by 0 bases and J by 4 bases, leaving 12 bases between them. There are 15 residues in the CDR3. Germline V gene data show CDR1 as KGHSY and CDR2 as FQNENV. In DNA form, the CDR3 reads TGTGCCAGCAGCCAATCCTCCGGGGGGAGCACTGAAGCTTTCTTT. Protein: CASSQSSGGSTEAFF. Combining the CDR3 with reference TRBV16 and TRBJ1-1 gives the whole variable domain GEEVAQTPKHLVRGEGQKAKLYCAPIKGHSYVFWYQQVLKNEFKFLISFQNENVFDETGMPKERFSAKCLPNSPCSLEIQATKLEDSAVYFCASSQSSGGSTEAFFGQGTRLTVV.

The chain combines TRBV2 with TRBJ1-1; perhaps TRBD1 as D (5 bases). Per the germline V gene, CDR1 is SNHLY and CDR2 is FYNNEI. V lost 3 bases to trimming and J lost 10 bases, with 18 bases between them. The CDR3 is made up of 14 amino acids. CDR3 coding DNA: TGTGCCAGCAGTGATCGCGCAGGGACTTGGGGAGCTTTCTTT. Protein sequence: CASSDRAGTWGAFF.

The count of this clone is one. For the CDR3, the DNA is TGTGCCAGCAGTTTAAATCCTAGGGGAGGTAACACAGATACGCAGTATTTT. Translated: CASSLNPRGGNTDTQYF. The chain combines TRBV27 with TRBJ2-3; TRBD2 might be the D (6 bases). The germline CDR1 and CDR2 sequences are MNHEY and SMNVEV (reference sequence). This CDR3 has 17 amino acids. Trimming stripped 2 bases from V and 2 bases from J, with 17 bases between.

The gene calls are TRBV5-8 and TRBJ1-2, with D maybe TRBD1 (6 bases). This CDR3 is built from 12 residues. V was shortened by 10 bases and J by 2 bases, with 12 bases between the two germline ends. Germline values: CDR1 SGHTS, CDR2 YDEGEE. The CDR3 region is CAVGGPNYGYTF. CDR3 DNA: TGTGCCGTAGGGGGACCAAACTATGGCTACACCTTC.

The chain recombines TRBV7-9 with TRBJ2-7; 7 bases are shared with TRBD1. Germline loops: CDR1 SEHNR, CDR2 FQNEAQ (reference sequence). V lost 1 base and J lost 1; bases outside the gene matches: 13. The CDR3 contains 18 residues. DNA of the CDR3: TGTGCCAGCAGCTTAGTTGGGGGTTGGGGACAGCCTTCCTACGAGCAGTACTTC. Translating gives CASSLVGGWGQPSYEQYF.

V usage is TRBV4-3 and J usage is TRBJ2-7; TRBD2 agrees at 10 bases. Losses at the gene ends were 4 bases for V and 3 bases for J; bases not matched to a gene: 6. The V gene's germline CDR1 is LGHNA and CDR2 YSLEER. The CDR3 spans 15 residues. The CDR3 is CASSPGLAVIYEQYF. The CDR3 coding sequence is TGCGCCAGCAGCCCCGGACTAGCGGTTATCTACGAGCAGTACTTC.

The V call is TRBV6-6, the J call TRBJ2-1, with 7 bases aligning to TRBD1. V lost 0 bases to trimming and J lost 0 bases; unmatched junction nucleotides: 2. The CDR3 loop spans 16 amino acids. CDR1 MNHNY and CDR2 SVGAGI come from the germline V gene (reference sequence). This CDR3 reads CASSYSDRDSYNEQFF. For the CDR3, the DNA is TGTGCCAGCAGTTACTCCGACAGGGACTCCTACAATGAGCAGTTCTTC.

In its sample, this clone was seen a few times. CDR3 sequence: CSTMTGSSTDTQYF. The CDR3 coding sequence is TGCAGCACCATGACAGGGTCTAGCACAGATACGCAGTATTTT. This chain uses TRBV29-1 with TRBJ2-3; the match to TRBD1 covers 7 bases. The CDR3 has 14 residues. J gave up 0 bases and V 8 bases, and 8 bases lay outside the gene matches. The germline gives CDR1 SQVTM, CDR2 ANQGSEA.

CDR3 sequence (DNA): TGCGCCAGCAGTTGGACTAGCGGGGCCTACAATGAGCAGTTCTTC. Translating gives CASSWTSGAYNEQFF. V gene TRBV5-1 combines with J gene TRBJ2-1; 12 bases map to TRBD2. This CDR3 has 15 amino acids. The germline CDR1 and CDR2 sequences are SGHRS and YFSETQ. V trimming: 5 bases; J trimming: 2 bases; junction bases outside the gene matches: 2. Looking up the rest from reference TRBV5-1 and TRBJ2-1 gives the full variable domain: KAGVTQTPRYLIKTRGQQVTLSCSPISGHRSVSWYQQTPGQGLQFLFEYFSETQRNKGNFPGRFSGRQFSNSRSEMNVSTLELGDSALYLCASSWTSGAYNEQFFGPGTRLTVL.

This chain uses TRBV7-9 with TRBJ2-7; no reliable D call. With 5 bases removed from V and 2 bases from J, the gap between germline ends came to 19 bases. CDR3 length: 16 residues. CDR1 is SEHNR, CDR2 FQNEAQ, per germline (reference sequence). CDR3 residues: CASSALTRNLAYEQYF. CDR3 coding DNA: TGTGCCAGCAGCGCCCTAACGCGGAACCTAGCCTACGAGCAGTACTTC.

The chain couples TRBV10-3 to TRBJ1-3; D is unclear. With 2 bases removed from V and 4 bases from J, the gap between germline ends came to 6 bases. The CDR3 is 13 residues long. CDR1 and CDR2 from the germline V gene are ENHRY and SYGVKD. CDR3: CAISEAEGNTIYF. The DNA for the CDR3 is TGTGCCATCAGTGAGGCGGAGGGAAACACCATATATTTT.

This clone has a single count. The CDR3 loop reads CASRGRAWQVSYNEQFF. For the CDR3, the DNA is TGTGCCAGCAGGGGGAGGGCCTGGCAAGTATCCTACAATGAGCAGTTCTTC. The rearrangement links TRBV2 to TRBJ2-1; 7 bases agree with TRBD2. The CDR3 is 17 residues long. V shed 6 bases, J shed 1 base, and the junction held 12 bases outside the gene matches. CDR1 SNHLY and CDR2 FYNNEI come from the germline V gene.

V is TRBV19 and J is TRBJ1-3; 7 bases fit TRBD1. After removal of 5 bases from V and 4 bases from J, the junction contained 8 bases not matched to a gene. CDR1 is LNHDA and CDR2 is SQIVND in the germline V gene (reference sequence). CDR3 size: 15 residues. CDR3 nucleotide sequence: TGTGCCAGTAGTTTTACAGGGGTTGCCGGAAACACCATATATTTT. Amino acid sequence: CASSFTGVAGNTIYF. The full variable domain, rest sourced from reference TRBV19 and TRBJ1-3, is DGGITQSPKYLFRKEGQNVTLSCEQNLNHDAMYWYRQDPGQGLRLIYYSQIVNDFQKGDIAEGYSVSREKKESFPLTVTSAQKNPTAFYLCASSFTGVAGNTIYFGEGSWLTVV.

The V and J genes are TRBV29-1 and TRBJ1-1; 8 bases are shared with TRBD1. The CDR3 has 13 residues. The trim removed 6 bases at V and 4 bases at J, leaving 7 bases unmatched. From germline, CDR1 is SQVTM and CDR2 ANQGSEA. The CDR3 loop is CSVAGQGATEAFF. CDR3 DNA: TGCAGCGTCGCCGGACAGGGCGCCACTGAAGCTTTCTTT.

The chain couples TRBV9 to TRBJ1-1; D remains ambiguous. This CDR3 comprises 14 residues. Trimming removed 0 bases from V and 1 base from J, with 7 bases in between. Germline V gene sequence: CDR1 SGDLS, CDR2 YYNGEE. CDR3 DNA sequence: TGTGCCAGCAGCGTAGTTCAGGAGAACACTGAAGCTTTCTTT. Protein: CASSVVQENTEAFF.

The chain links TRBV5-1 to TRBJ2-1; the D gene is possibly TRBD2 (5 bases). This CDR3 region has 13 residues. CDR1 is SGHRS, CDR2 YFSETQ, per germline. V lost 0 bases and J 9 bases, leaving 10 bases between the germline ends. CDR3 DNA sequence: TGCGCCAGCAGCTTGGAAGGCGGGCGTGAGCAGTTCTTC. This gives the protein CASSLEGGREQFF.

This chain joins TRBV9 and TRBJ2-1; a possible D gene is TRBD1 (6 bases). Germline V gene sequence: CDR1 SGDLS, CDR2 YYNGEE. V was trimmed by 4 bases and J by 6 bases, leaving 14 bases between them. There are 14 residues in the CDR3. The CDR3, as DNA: TGTGCCAGCAGCCGGGCCAGGGGCTCCAATGAGCAGTTCTTC. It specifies CASSRARGSNEQFF. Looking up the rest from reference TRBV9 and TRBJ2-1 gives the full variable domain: DSGVTQTPKHLITATGQRVTLRCSPRSGDLSVYWYQQSLDQGLQFLIQYYNGEERAKGNILERFSAQQFPDLHSELNLSSLELGDSALYFCASSRARGSNEQFFGPGTRLTVL.

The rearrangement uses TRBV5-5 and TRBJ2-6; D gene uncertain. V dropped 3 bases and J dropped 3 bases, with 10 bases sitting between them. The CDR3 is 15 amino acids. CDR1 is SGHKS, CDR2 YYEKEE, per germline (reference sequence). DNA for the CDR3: TGTGCCAGCAGCTCGCTTCGGGTTGGGGCCAACGTCCTGACTTTC. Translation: CASSSLRVGANVLTF. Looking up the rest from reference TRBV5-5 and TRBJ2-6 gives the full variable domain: DAGVTQSPTHLIKTRGQQVTLRCSPISGHKSVSWYQQVLGQGPQFIFQYYEKEERGRGNFPDRFSARQFPNYSSELNVNALLLGDSALYLCASSSLRVGANVLTFGAGSRLTVL.